The entry that follows covers one T cell receptor (beta chain) sequence. This entry is derived from a study of T cell changes during pregnancy in multiple sclerosis. TCRdb keeps only in-frame clones here, not all; method: immunoSEQ multiplex PCR. The table has over 25,000 clones, roughly nine tenths seen once. Germline CDR1 is GTSNPN and CDR2 is SVGIG (reference sequence). The CDR3 covers 15 residues. Trimming took 3 bases from V and 9 from J, leaving 18 bases between them. This receptor was identified in a female donor with multiple sclerosis, enrolled in a pregnancy study. This chain links TRBV30 with TRBJ1-6; unclear D gene. The sample consisted of CD8+ T cells from peripheral blood mononuclear cells, taken before pregnancy. As DNA, the CDR3 is TGTGCCTGGAGGGACCCCGGCGGGGATGGTTCACCCCTCCACTTT. Translation: CAWRDPGGDGSPLHF. Full variable domain (missing parts from reference TRBV30 and TRBJ1-6): SQTIHQWPATLVQPVGSPLSLECTVEGTSNPNLYWYRQAAGRGLQLLFYSVGIGQISSEVPQNLSASRPQDRQFILSSKKLLLSDSGFYLCAWRDPGGDGSPLHFGNGTRLTVT.